This TCR beta chain is drawn from a study of blood T cell repertoires in COVID-19. About the study: COVID-19 samples collected from the United States, Italy and Spain covered acute and convalescent phases. PBMCs, B-cell-depleted T cells, or T cells were the source of the cDNA or gDNA that made up the material.

How the authors handled the data: Reference gene primer amplification yielded estimated nucleated cell counts. Clones were sequenced by immunoSEQ multiplex PCR, and TCRdb holds only the in-frame ones, with some missing. The D gene and trimming were derived from the DNA, and the V and J assignments and clone size from that table. The sample gives more than 130,000 clones, around 80% of which show up once; 5.5% to 8% is in the top ten. V shed 2 bases and J 6 bases; nucleotides not matched to a gene: 5. Per germline, CDR1 MNHNY and CDR2 SVGAGI (reference sequence). CDR3 length: 16 amino acids. The receptor was derived from a human donor in a cohort sampled during active COVID-19. The sequencing input was peripheral blood. The rearrangement joins TRBV6-6 to TRBJ1-6; 9 nucleotides match TRBD1. The CDR3 region is CASSYQTGGGNSPLHF. CDR3 DNA sequence: TGTGCCAGCAGTTACCAAACAGGGGGCGGTAATTCACCCCTCCACTTT.